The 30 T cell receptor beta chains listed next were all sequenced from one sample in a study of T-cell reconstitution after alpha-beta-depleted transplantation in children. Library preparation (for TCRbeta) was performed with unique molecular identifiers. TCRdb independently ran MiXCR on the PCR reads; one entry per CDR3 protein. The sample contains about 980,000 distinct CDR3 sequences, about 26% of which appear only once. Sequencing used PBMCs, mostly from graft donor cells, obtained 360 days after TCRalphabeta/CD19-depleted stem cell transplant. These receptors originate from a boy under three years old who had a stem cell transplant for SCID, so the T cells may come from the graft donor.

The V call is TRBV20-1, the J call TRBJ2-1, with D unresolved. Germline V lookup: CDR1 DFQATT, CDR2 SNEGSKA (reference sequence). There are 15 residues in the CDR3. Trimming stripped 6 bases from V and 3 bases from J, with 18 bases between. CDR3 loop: CSALPLRPYYNEQFF. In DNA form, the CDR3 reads TGCAGTGCCCTCCCCCTGCGACCTTACTACAATGAGCAGTTCTTC.

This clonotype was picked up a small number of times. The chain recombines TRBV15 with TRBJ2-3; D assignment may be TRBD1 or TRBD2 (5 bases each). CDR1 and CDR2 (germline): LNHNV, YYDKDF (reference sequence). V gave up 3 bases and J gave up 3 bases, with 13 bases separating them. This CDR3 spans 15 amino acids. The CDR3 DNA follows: TGTGCCACCAGCAGCCCCGAGTGGGGGACAGATACGCAGTATTTT. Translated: CATSSPEWGTDTQYF.

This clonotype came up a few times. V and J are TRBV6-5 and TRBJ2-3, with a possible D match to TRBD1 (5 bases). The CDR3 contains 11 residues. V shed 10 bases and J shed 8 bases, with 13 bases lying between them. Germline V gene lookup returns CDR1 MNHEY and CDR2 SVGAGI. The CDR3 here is CATRRDSTQYF. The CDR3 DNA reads TGTGCCACCCGTCGTGACAGTACGCAGTATTTT.

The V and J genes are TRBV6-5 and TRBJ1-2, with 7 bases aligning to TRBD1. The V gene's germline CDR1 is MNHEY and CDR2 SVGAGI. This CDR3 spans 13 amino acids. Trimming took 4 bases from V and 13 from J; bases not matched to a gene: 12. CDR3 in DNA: TGTGCCAGCAGTTTCAGTTTCGACAGGGACCTCACCTTC. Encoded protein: CASSFSFDRDLTF.

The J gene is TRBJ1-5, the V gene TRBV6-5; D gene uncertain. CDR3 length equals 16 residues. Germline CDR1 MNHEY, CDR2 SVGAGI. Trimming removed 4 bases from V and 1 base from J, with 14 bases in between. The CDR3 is CASSFRTHGSNQPQHF. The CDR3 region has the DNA TGTGCCAGCAGTTTCCGAACCCACGGGAGCAATCAGCCCCAGCATTTT.

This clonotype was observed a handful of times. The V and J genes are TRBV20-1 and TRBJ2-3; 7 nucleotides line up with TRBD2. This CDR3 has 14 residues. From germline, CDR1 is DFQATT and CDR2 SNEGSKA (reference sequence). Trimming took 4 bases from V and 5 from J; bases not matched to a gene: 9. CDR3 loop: CSAKNSGDVDTQYF. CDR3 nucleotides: TGCAGTGCTAAGAACAGCGGGGACGTAGATACGCAGTATTTT.

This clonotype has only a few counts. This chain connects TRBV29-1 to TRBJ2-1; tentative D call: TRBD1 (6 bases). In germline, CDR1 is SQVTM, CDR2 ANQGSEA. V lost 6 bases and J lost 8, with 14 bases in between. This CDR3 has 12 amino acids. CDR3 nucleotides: TGCAGCGTGTACGTAGGGGGAGATGAGCAGTTCTTC. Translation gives CSVYVGGDEQFF.

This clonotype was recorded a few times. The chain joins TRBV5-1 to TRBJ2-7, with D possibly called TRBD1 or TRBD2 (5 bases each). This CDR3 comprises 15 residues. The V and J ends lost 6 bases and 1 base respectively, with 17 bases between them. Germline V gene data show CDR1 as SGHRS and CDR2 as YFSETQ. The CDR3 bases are TGCGCCAGCAAACGGGACGTCGGCCAATCCTACGAGCAGTACTTC. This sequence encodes CASKRDVGQSYEQYF.

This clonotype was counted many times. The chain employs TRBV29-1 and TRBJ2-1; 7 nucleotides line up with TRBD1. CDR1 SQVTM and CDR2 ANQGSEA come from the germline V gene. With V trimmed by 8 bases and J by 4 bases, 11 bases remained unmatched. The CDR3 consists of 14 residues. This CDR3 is CSSSGTDNYNEQFF. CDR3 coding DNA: TGCAGCTCTTCAGGGACAGATAATTACAATGAGCAGTTCTTC.

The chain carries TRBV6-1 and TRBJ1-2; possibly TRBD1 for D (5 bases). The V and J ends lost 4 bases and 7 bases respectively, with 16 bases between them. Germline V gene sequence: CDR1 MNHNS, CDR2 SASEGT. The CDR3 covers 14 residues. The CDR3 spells CASSGQSRVSGYTF. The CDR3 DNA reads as TGTGCCAGCAGTGGACAGTCGAGAGTGAGTGGCTACACCTTC.

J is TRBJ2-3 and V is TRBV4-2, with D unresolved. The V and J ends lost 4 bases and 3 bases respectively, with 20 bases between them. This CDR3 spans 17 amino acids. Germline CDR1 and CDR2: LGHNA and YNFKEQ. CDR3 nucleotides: TGTGCCAGCAGCCCTTCCAAGTCGGGTCTAAGGACAGATACGCAGTATTTT. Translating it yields CASSPSKSGLRTDTQYF.

This chain's CDR3 is CATSRDIRVQDEQYF. The CDR3 DNA reads as TGTGCCACCAGCAGAGACATAAGGGTTCAGGACGAGCAGTACTTC. This sequence joins TRBV15 and TRBJ2-7; D call uncertain. Germline CDR1 is LNHNV and CDR2 is YYDKDF (reference sequence). V shed 0 bases and J shed 5 bases, with 14 bases lying between them. The CDR3 consists of 15 residues. Full variable domain (missing parts from reference TRBV15 and TRBJ2-7): DAMVIQNPRYQVTQFGKPVTLSCSQTLNHNVMYWYQQKSSQAPKLLFHYYDKDFNNEADTPDNFQSRRPNTSFCFLDIRSPGLGDTAMYLCATSRDIRVQDEQYFGPGTRLTVT.

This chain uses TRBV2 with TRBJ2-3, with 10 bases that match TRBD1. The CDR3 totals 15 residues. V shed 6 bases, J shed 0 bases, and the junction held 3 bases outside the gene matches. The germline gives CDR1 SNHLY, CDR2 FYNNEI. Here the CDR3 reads CASRGTGVSTDTQYF. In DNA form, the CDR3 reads TGTGCCAGCAGAGGGACAGGGGTCAGCACAGATACGCAGTATTTT.

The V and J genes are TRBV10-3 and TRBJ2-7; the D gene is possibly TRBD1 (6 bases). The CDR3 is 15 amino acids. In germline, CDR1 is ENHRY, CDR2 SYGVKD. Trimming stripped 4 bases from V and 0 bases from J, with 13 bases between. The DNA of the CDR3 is TGTGCCATCAGTGTAGGGGACAACTTCTCCTACGAGCAGTACTTC. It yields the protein CAISVGDNFSYEQYF.

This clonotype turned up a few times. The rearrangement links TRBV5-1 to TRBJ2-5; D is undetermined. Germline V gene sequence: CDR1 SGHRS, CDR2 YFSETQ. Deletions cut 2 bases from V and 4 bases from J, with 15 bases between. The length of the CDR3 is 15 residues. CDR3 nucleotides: TGCGCCAGCAGCTTCGGCAGCAGCCCATCAGAGACCCAGTACTTC. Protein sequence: CASSFGSSPSETQYF.

The CDR3 region has the DNA TGTGCTAGTGGGCCGGGACAGGGGTACGATGAGCAGTTCTTC. This encodes CASGPGQGYDEQFF. The chain links TRBV12-5 to TRBJ2-1, with TRBD1 identical over 10 bases. Germline-derived CDR1 and CDR2 are LGHNT and FRNRAP. The CDR3 is made up of 14 amino acids. V was pared by 6 bases and J by 8 bases, with 7 bases of the junction left unmatched.

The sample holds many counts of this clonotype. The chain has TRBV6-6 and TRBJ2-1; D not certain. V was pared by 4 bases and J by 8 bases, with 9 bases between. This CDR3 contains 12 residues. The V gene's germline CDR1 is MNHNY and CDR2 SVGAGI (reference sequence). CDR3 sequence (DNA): TGTGCCAGCAGTTTTTTAAGGGATGAGCAGTTCTTC. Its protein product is CASSFLRDEQFF.

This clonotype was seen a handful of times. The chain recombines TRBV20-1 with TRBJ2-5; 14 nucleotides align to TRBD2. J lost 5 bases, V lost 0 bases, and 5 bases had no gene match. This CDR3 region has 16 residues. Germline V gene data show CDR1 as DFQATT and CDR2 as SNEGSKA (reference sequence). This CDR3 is CSARDLGLAGVETQYF. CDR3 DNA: TGCAGTGCTAGAGATTTGGGACTAGCGGGGGTTGAGACCCAGTACTTC.

The CDR3 sequence: CASSLLHSGAKAETQYF. In nucleotides, the CDR3 is TGTGCCAGCAGCTTGCTCCATAGCGGGGCAAAAGCAGAGACCCAGTACTTC. The chain carries TRBV7-6 and TRBJ2-5, with TRBD2 identical over 8 bases. Losses at the gene ends were 3 bases for V and 4 bases for J; bases not matched to a gene: 13. Germline CDR1 and CDR2: SGHVS and FNYEAQ. This CDR3 spans 17 amino acids.

The CDR3, as DNA: TGTGCCAGCAGCCATTTAGGGACAGATACGCAGTATTTT. Translated: CASSHLGTDTQYF. The rearrangement joins TRBV3-1 to TRBJ2-3; no clear D. Trimming shortened V by 3 bases and J by 3 bases, and 7 bases separated the two germline ends. From germline, CDR1 is LGHDT and CDR2 YNNKEL (reference sequence). CDR3 size: 13 residues.

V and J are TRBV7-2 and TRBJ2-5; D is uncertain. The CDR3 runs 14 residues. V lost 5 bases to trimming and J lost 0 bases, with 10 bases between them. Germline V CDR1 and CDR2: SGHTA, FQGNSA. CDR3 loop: CASSRPHYQETQYF. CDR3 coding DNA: TGTGCCAGCAGCCGACCGCACTACCAAGAGACCCAGTACTTC.

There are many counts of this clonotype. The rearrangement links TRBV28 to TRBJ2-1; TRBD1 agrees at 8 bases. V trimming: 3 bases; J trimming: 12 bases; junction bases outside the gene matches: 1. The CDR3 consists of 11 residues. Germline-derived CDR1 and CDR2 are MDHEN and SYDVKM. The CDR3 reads CASSFGTGQFF. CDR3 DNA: TGTGCCAGCAGTTTTGGGACAGGGCAGTTCTTC.

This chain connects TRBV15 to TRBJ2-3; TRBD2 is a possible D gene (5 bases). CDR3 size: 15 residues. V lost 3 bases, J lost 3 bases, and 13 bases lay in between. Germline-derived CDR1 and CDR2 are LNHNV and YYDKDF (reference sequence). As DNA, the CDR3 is TGTGCCACCAGCAGCCCAAGGCCGGGGACAGATACGCAGTATTTT. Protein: CATSSPRPGTDTQYF.

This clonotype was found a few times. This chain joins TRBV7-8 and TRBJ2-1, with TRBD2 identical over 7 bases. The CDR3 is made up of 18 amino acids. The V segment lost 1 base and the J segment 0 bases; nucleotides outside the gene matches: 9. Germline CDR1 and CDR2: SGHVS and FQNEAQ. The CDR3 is CASSLVPSGQSSYNEQFF. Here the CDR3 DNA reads TGTGCCAGCAGCTTAGTCCCTAGCGGCCAGAGCTCCTACAATGAGCAGTTCTTC.

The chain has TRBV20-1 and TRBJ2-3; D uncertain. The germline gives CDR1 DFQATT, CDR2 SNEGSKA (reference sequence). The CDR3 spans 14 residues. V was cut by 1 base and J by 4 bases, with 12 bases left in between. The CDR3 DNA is TGCAGTGCTAGAGCTCTGACTTTGGCAGATACGCAGTATTTT. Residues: CSARALTLADTQYF.

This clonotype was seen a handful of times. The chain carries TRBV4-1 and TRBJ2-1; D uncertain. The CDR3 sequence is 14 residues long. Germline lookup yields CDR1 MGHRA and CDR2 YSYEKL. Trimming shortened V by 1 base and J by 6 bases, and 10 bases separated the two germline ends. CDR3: CASSQASSPNEQFF. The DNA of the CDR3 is TGCGCCAGCAGCCAAGCTTCGTCCCCCAATGAGCAGTTCTTC.

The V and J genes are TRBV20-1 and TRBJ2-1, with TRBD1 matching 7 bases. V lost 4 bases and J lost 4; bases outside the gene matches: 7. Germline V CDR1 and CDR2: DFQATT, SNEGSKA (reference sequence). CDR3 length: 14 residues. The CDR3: CSANRGRAYNEQFF. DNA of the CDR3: TGCAGTGCTAACAGGGGAAGGGCATACAATGAGCAGTTCTTC.

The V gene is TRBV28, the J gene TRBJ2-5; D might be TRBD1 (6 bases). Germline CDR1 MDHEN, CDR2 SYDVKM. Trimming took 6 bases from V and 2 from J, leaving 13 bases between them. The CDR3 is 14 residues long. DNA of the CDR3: TGTGCCAGCAGCCGACAGGTTGAACAAGAGACCCAGTACTTC. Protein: CASSRQVEQETQYF.

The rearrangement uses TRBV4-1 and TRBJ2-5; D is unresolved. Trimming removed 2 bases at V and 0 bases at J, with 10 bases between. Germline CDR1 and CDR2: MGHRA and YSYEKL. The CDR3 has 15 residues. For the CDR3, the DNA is TGCGCCAGCAGCCAAATCTTGTGGAACCAAGAGACCCAGTACTTC. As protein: CASSQILWNQETQYF.

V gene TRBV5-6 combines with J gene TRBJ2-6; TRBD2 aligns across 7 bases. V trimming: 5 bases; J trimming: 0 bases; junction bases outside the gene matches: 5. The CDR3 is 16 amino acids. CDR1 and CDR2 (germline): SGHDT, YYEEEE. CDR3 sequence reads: CASRWGGLSGANVLTF. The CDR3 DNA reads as TGTGCCAGCAGATGGGGGGGACTCTCTGGGGCCAACGTCCTGACTTTC.